A single sample is the source of the 24 T cell receptor beta chains below, sequenced in a study of cytomegalovirus exposure and HLA in healthy donors (dated by TCRdb to between 2016 and 2019). The library was produced with the immunoSEQ multiplex PCR assay. For the multiplex PCR, a mixture combining 60 forward primers for TCR Vbeta segments and 13 reverse primers for TCR Jbeta segments was used. In TCRdb, the immuneACCESS table is reduced to in-frame sequences with V and J assigned. These tables do not hold every clone; where another copy was compared, an unresolved V gene accounts for under half, and the others remain unexplained. The sample table holds some 80,000 clones, of which about 78% were seen once. The ten largest clones add up to under 6% of the sample. Sequencing was performed on PBMCs. These receptors were obtained from a man aged 18 to 29 in good health and CMV-seropositive.

V and J are TRBV5-1 and TRBJ1-1; 8 bases fit TRBD1. V trimming: 0 bases; J trimming: 5 bases; junction bases outside the gene matches: 9. Germline assignment: CDR1 SGHRS and CDR2 YFSETQ. CDR3 length: 16 residues. This chain's CDR3 is CASSLAAGGAGTEAFF. The DNA of the CDR3 is TGCGCCAGCAGCTTGGCGGCAGGGGGCGCAGGGACTGAAGCTTTCTTT.

This clone was counted between two and nine times. The chain recombines TRBV7-2 with TRBJ1-5, with TRBD1 identical over 8 bases. Germline V gene data show CDR1 as SGHTA and CDR2 as FQGNSA. V was pared by 5 bases and J by 8 bases, with 8 bases of the junction left unmatched. The CDR3 contains 14 residues. The CDR3 coding sequence is TGTGCCAGCAGCCAACAGGGGGAAGTTAAGCCCCAGCATTTT. This codes for CASSQQGEVKPQHF. Looking up the rest from reference TRBV7-2 and TRBJ1-5 gives the full variable domain: GAGVSQSPSNKVTEKGKDVELRCDPISGHTALYWYRQSLGQGLEFLIYFQGNSAPDKSGLPSDRFSAERTGGSVSTLTIQRTQQEDSAVYLCASSQQGEVKPQHFGDGTRLSIL.

The chain links TRBV25-1 to TRBJ2-5; TRBD2 is a possible D gene (5 bases). Trimming removed 3 bases at V and 5 bases at J, with 13 bases between. Germline-derived CDR1 and CDR2 are MGHDK and SYGVNS. This CDR3 contains 14 residues. The CDR3 sequence: CASSERATLETQYF. The CDR3 nucleotides read TGTGCCAGCAGTGAGCGGGCCACTCTGGAGACCCAGTACTTC.

The V and J genes are TRBV29-1 and TRBJ2-1; a weak D match, TRBD2 (5 bases). Trimming took 6 bases from V and 0 from J, leaving 9 bases between them. This CDR3 has 13 amino acids. Per germline, CDR1 SQVTM and CDR2 ANQGSEA. DNA of the CDR3: TGCAGCGTGTCGGGAAGCTCCTACAATGAGCAGTTCTTC. It encodes CSVSGSSYNEQFF.

This clone occurred once. The chain combines TRBV10-3 with TRBJ1-5, with D tentatively TRBD1 (6 bases). This CDR3 has 14 residues. Trimming cost V 5 bases and J 4 bases, with 12 bases left between them. Germline CDR1 reads ENHRY; CDR2 reads SYGVKD. The CDR3 is CAISPGTTNQPQHF. CDR3 bases: TGTGCCATCAGTCCCGGGACAACTAATCAGCCCCAGCATTTT.

The chain combines TRBV7-3 with TRBJ2-7; maybe TRBD1 (6 bases). The CDR3 loop spans 15 amino acids. V dropped 5 bases and J dropped 3 bases, with 17 bases sitting between them. The V gene's germline CDR1 is SGHTA and CDR2 FQGTGA. CDR3: CASSEQPTGRYEQYF. Written as DNA, the CDR3 is TGTGCCAGCAGCGAACAACCCACAGGGCGCTACGAGCAGTACTTC.

V gene TRBV9 combines with J gene TRBJ2-5; D might be TRBD2 (5 bases). CDR1 is SGDLS, CDR2 YYNGEE, per germline. V was trimmed by 0 bases and J by 0 bases, leaving 9 bases between them. The CDR3 extends over 15 amino acids. CDR3 in DNA: TGTGCCAGCAGCGTAGGGTACGGGGACCAAGAGACCCAGTACTTC. It encodes CASSVGYGDQETQYF.

This CDR3 reads CASSSVAGLAAGNSYNEQFF. Written as DNA, the CDR3 is TGTGCCAGTAGTAGCGTAGCGGGACTAGCGGCAGGAAACTCCTACAATGAGCAGTTCTTC. This chain joins TRBV19 and TRBJ2-1, with TRBD2 matching over 11 bases. The germline V gene encodes CDR1 LNHDA and CDR2 SQIVND (reference sequence). The CDR3 covers 20 residues. The junction had 14 bases not matched to a gene; V was cut back by 4 bases and J by 0 bases.

The chain carries TRBV4-1 and TRBJ2-2; 9 nucleotides match TRBD2. Germline assignment: CDR1 MGHRA and CDR2 YSYEKL. The CDR3 loop spans 17 amino acids. Trimming at V came to 0 bases and at J to 8 bases, leaving 10 bases not matched to a gene. Here the CDR3 reads CASSQERLAGTSGELFF. The CDR3 DNA follows: TGCGCCAGCAGCCAAGAGAGGCTAGCGGGAACATCGGGGGAGCTGTTTTTT.

V usage is TRBV16 and J usage is TRBJ1-5, with 8 bases that match TRBD1. CDR1 and CDR2 (germline): KGHSY, FQNENV. Losses at the gene ends were 4 bases for V and 1 base for J; bases not matched to a gene: 12. The CDR3 covers 18 residues. Here the CDR3 DNA reads TGTGCCAGCAGCCCACCAGGGGGCGACAGACTAAGCAATCAGCCCCAGCATTTT. It encodes CASSPPGGDRLSNQPQHF.

The V call is TRBV28, the J call TRBJ1-2; D not certain. CDR3 size: 12 residues. With 5 bases removed from V and 5 bases from J, the gap between germline ends came to 9 bases. Germline values: CDR1 MDHEN, CDR2 SYDVKM. The CDR3 nucleotides read TGTGCCAGCAGTAGGAGGCGGTATGGCTACACCTTC. Translation: CASSRRRYGYTF.

The genes are TRBV18 and TRBJ1-1; D is uncertain. The V and J ends lost 2 bases and 6 bases respectively, with 10 bases between them. The CDR3 consists of 13 residues. In germline, CDR1 is KGHSH, CDR2 LQKENI. CDR3 nucleotides: TGTGCCAGCTCACCAAGCGGACGCGCTGAAGCTTTCTTT. Its protein product is CASSPSGRAEAFF. The full variable domain, with the rest looked up from reference TRBV18 and TRBJ1-1, is NAGVMQNPRHLVRRRGQEARLRCSPMKGHSHVYWYRQLPEEGLKFMVYLQKENIIDESGMPKERFSAEFPKEGPSILRIQQVVRGDSAAYFCASSPSGRAEAFFGQGTRLTVV.

The chain uses TRBV25-1 and TRBJ2-2; D is unclear. The V end was cut by 2 bases, the J end by 0 bases, with 7 bases between. CDR3 length: 15 amino acids. The V gene's germline CDR1 is MGHDK and CDR2 SYGVNS. The CDR3 DNA reads as TGTGCCAGCAGTGAAGGGCTTACGAACACCGGGGAGCTGTTTTTT. Its translation is CASSEGLTNTGELFF.

The genes are TRBV2 and TRBJ2-6; TRBD1 matches 8 bases. V lost 2 bases, J lost 1 base, and 1 base stayed unmatched. The V gene's germline CDR1 is SNHLY and CDR2 FYNNEI. This CDR3 contains 16 residues. The CDR3, as DNA: TGTGCCAGCAGTGAACAGGGGGCGTCTGGGGCCAACGTCCTGACTTTC. This encodes CASSEQGASGANVLTF.

The genes are TRBV7-6 and TRBJ1-1; a weak D match, TRBD1 (5 bases). The CDR3 contains 13 residues. V lost 4 bases and J lost 1, with 7 bases in between. Germline CDR1 SGHVS, CDR2 FNYEAQ. CDR3 in amino acids: CASSSDRNTEAFF. CDR3 DNA: TGTGCCAGCAGCTCCGACAGGAACACTGAAGCTTTCTTT.

The rearrangement joins TRBV29-1 to TRBJ2-1, with 8 positions matching TRBD2. V shed 7 bases and J 8 bases; nucleotides not matched to a gene: 13. The length of the CDR3 is 14 residues. Germline CDR1 SQVTM, CDR2 ANQGSEA. This chain's CDR3 is CSAARGVAGYEQFF. The CDR3 DNA sequence: TGCAGCGCTGCGCGTGGGGTAGCGGGATATGAGCAGTTCTTC.

The J gene is TRBJ2-7, the V gene TRBV4-1, with 10 bases that match TRBD2. The CDR3 extends over 16 amino acids. V lost 2 bases and J lost 2; bases outside the gene matches: 6. Germline assignment: CDR1 MGHRA and CDR2 YSYEKL. The CDR3 here is CASSQRIAGGAYEQYF. Written as DNA, the CDR3 is TGCGCCAGCAGCCAAAGAATAGCGGGGGGTGCCTACGAGCAGTACTTC.

The V call is TRBV2, the J call TRBJ1-1, with D perhaps TRBD1 (5 bases). Germline V gene sequence: CDR1 SNHLY, CDR2 FYNNEI. V was clipped by 4 bases and J by 0 bases, with 12 bases between them. The length of the CDR3 is 15 residues. The CDR3: CASSALDTLNTEAFF. In DNA, the CDR3 is TGTGCCAGCAGTGCCCTGGACACCTTGAACACTGAAGCTTTCTTT.

The chain recombines TRBV7-6 with TRBJ1-1; TRBD1 is a possible D gene (6 bases). The V end was cut by 5 bases, the J end by 0 bases, with 16 bases between. Germline loops: CDR1 SGHVS, CDR2 FNYEAQ. The CDR3 spans 16 residues. The CDR3 region has the DNA TGTGCCAGCAGCCTAGTACAGGGATTGATGAACACTGAAGCTTTCTTT. Translated: CASSLVQGLMNTEAFF. The variable domain in full, with the rest retrieved from reference TRBV7-6 and TRBJ1-1, is GAGVSQSPRYKVTKRGQDVALRCDPISGHVSLYWYRQALGQGPEFLTYFNYEAQQDKSGLPNDRFSAERPEGSISTLTIQRTEQRDSAMYRCASSLVQGLMNTEAFFGQGTRLTVV.

The chain is built from TRBV5-1 and TRBJ2-6; weak D call: TRBD1 (6 bases). The CDR3 consists of 17 residues. In germline, CDR1 is SGHRS, CDR2 YFSETQ. Trimming removed 3 bases at V and 2 bases at J, with 15 bases between. The CDR3, as DNA: TGCGCCAGCAGCTGGGGACAATATAAGACTGGGGCCAACGTCCTGACTTTC. It translates to CASSWGQYKTGANVLTF.

The rearrangement links TRBV25-1 to TRBJ2-7; 7 bases are shared with TRBD1. V gave up 7 bases and J gave up 7 bases; unmatched junction bases: 13. Germline CDR1 reads MGHDK; CDR2 reads SYGVNS. This CDR3 contains 14 residues. This chain's CDR3 is CASIRGGGSEEQYF. As DNA, the CDR3 is TGTGCCAGCATCCGAGGGGGCGGCTCAGAGGAGCAGTACTTC.

This rearrangement joins TRBV6-5 to TRBJ2-7, with 8 bases identical to TRBD2. Germline CDR1 MNHEY, CDR2 SVGAGI. The J segment lost 3 bases and the V segment lost 0 bases, leaving 4 bases of the junction unmatched. The length of the CDR3 is 15 residues. The CDR3 sequence: CASSYSDGTSYEQYF. Here the CDR3 DNA reads TGTGCCAGCAGTTACTCAGACGGGACTAGCTACGAGCAGTACTTC.

V is TRBV7-6 and J is TRBJ2-2, with a weak D call TRBD1 (5 bases). This CDR3 region has 13 residues. The V end lost 11 bases, the J end lost 1 base, and 11 bases lay between the germline ends. Per the germline V gene, CDR1 is SGHVS and CDR2 is FNYEAQ. CDR3 protein: CASCTGNTGELFF. The CDR3 DNA reads TGTGCCTCGTGTACAGGGAACACCGGGGAGCTGTTTTTT.

V and J are TRBV7-9 and TRBJ2-3; TRBD2 agrees at 9 bases. Looked up from germline, CDR1 is SEHNR and CDR2 is FQNEAQ (reference sequence). The V segment lost 1 base and the J segment 3 bases; nucleotides outside the gene matches: 11. The CDR3 runs 18 residues. CDR3 nucleotide sequence: TGTGCCAGCAGCTTAGGGCGAATCAGCGGGAGGACTACAGATACGCAGTATTTT. Translating it yields CASSLGRISGRTTDTQYF. Complete variable domain (other parts from reference TRBV7-9 and TRBJ2-3): DTGVSQNPRHKITKRGQNVTFRCDPISEHNRLYWYRQTLGQGPEFLTYFQNEAQLEKSRLLSDRFSAERPKGSFSTLEIQRTEQGDSAMYLCASSLGRISGRTTDTQYFGPGTRLTVL.